The 3 T cell receptor beta chains presented below share a single source sample, sequenced in a study of blood T cell repertoires in COVID-19. The assay was immunoSEQ multiplex PCR, and TCRdb's table has in-frame clones only and misses some. The repertoire has more than 85,000 clones, 70% to 90% of them found once; the top ten carry 2.1%. Sequences were obtained from peripheral blood. The receptors originated from a man over 45 with COVID-19, enrolled during active disease.

The chain carries TRBV29-1 and TRBJ1-2; a possible D gene is TRBD1 (6 bases). Germline lookup yields CDR1 SQVTM and CDR2 ANQGSEA. V lost 6 bases and J lost 2, with 16 bases in between. The CDR3 length is 14 residues. The DNA for the CDR3 is TGCAGCGTCGCCACCCCACAGGGAAACTATGGCTACACCTTC. It specifies CSVATPQGNYGYTF.

This clone was observed a single time. The genes are TRBV7-2 and TRBJ1-2; possibly TRBD1 for D (6 bases). Deletions cut 1 base from V and 7 bases from J, with 7 bases between. Germline V CDR1 and CDR2: SGHTA, FQGNSA. This CDR3 spans 12 amino acids. As DNA, the CDR3 is TGTGCCAGCAGCTTAGTACAGGGTGGCTACACCTTC. It codes for CASSLVQGGYTF.

The chain uses TRBV7-3 and TRBJ2-1, with D possibly TRBD2 on 6 matching bases. Germline V CDR1 and CDR2: SGHTA, FQGTGA. V dropped 4 bases and J dropped 7 bases, with 11 bases sitting between them. This CDR3 comprises 13 residues. CDR3 sequence (DNA): TGTGCCAGCAGCTCCCGGGCGGGGAATGAGCAGTTCTTC. It specifies CASSSRAGNEQFF. Combining the CDR3 with reference TRBV7-3 and TRBJ2-1 gives the whole variable domain GAGVSQTPSNKVTEKGKYVELRCDPISGHTALYWYRQSLGQGPEFLIYFQGTGAADDSGLPNDRFFAVRPEGSVSTLKIQRTERGDSAVYLCASSSRAGNEQFFGPGTRLTVL.